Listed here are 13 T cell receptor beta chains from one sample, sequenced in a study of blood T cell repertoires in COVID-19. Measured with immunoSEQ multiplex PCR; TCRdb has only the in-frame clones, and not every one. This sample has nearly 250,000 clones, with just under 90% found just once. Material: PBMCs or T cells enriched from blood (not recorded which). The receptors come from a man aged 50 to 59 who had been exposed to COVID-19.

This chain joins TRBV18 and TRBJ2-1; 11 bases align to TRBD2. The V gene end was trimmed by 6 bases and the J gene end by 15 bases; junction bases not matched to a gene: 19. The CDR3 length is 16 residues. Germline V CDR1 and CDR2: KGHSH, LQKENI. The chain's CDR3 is CASSPGTSGAGSRRFF. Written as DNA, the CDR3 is TGTGCCAGCTCCCCCGGGACTAGCGGAGCGGGCTCCAGGCGGTTCTTC. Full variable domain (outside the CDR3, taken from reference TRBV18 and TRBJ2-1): NAGVMQNPRHLVRRRGQEARLRCSPMKGHSHVYWYRQLPEEGLKFMVYLQKENIIDESGMPKERFSAEFPKEGPSILRIQQVVRGDSAAYFCASSPGTSGAGSRRFFGPGTRLTVL.

CDR3 coding DNA: TGTGCCAGCTCCTTCACAGGTGGAAATCAGCCCCAGCATTTT. Protein: CASSFTGGNQPQHF. The V and J genes are TRBV18 and TRBJ1-5; the D gene is possibly TRBD1 (5 bases). V was trimmed by 6 bases and J by 4 bases, leaving 13 bases between them. The CDR3 spans 14 residues. CDR1 and CDR2 from the germline V gene are KGHSH and LQKENI.

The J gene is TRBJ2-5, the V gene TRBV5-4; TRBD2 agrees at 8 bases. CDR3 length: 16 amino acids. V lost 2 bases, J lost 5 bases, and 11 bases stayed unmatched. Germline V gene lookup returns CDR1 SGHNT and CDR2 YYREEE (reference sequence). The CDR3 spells CASSLGERELRETQYF. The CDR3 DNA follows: TGTGCCAGCAGCTTAGGGGAGCGGGAGCTTCGGGAGACCCAGTACTTC. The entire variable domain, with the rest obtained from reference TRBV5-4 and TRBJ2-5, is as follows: ETGVTQSPTHLIKTRGQQVTLRCSSQSGHNTVSWYQQALGQGPQFIFQYYREEENGRGNFPPRFSGLQFPNYSSELNVNALELDDSALYLCASSLGERELRETQYFGPGTRLLVL.

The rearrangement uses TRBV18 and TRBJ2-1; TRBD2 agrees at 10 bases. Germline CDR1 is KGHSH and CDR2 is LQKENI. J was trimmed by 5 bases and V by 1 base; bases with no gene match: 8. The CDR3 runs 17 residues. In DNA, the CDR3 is TGTGCCAGCTCACCACGGGCTAGCGGGAGTAATAACAATGAGCAGTTCTTC. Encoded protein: CASSPRASGSNNNEQFF.

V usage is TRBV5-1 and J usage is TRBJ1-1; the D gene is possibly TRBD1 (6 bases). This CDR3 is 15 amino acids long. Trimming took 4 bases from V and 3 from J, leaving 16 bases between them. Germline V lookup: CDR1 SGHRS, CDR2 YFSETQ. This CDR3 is CASSPGAGAYTEAFF. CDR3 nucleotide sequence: TGCGCCAGCAGCCCCGGGGCGGGGGCCTACACTGAAGCTTTCTTT.

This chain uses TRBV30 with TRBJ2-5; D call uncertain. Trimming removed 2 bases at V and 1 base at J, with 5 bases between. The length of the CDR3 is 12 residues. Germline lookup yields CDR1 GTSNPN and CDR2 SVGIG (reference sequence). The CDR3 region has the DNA TGTGCCTGGAGTCTGTCCCAAGAGACCCAGTACTTC. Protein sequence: CAWSLSQETQYF.

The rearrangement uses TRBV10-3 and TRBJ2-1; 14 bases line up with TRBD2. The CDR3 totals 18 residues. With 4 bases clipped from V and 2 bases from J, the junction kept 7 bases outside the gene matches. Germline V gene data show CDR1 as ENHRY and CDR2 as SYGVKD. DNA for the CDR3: TGTGCCATCAGTGCCCCGACTAGCGGGGGGGCTGCCTACAATGAGCAGTTCTTC. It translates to CAISAPTSGGAAYNEQFF.

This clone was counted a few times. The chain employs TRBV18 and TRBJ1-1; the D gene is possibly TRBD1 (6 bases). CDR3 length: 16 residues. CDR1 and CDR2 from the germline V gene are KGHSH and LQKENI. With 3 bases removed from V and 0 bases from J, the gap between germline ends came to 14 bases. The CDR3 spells CASSPKAGTLNTEAFF. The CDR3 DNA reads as TGTGCCAGCTCACCTAAGGCAGGGACATTGAACACTGAAGCTTTCTTT.

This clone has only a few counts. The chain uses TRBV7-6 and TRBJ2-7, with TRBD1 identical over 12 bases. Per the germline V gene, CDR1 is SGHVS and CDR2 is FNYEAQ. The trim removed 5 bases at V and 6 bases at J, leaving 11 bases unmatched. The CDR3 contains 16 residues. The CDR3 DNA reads TGTGCCAGCAGCCTCCAAGCCGGGACAGGGGGCATCGAGCAGTACTTC. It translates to CASSLQAGTGGIEQYF. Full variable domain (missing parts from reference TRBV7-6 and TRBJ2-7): GAGVSQSPRYKVTKRGQDVALRCDPISGHVSLYWYRQALGQGPEFLTYFNYEAQQDKSGLPNDRFSAERPEGSISTLTIQRTEQRDSAMYRCASSLQAGTGGIEQYFGPGTRLTVT.

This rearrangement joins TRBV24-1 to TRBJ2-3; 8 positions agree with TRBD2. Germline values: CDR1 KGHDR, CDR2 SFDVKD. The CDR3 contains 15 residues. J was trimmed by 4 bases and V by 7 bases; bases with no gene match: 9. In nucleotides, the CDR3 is TGTGCCACCAGGGCTCGAGGACTAGCATCAGATACGCAGTATTTT. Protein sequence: CATRARGLASDTQYF.

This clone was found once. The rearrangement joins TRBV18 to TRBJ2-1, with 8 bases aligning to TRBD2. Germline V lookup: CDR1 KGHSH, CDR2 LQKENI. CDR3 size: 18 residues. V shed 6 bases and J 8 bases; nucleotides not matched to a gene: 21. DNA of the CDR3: TGTGCCAGCTCCACCAACACCGGCGGGAGGCCCGGGGGCCATGAGCAGTTCTTC. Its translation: CASSTNTGGRPGGHEQFF.

This CDR3 reads CATSRGGTPRGYGYTF. In nucleotides, the CDR3 is TGTGCCACCAGCAGAGGGGGCACCCCAAGGGGCTATGGCTACACCTTC. The rearrangement uses TRBV15 and TRBJ1-2, with D possibly matching TRBD1 (5 bases). The germline V gene has CDR1 LNHNV and CDR2 YYDKDF (reference sequence). The CDR3 has 16 amino acids. V was cut by 1 base and J by 4 bases, with 16 bases left in between. The full variable domain, with the rest looked up from reference TRBV15 and TRBJ1-2, is DAMVIQNPRYQVTQFGKPVTLSCSQTLNHNVMYWYQQKSSQAPKLLFHYYDKDFNNEADTPDNFQSRRPNTSFCFLDIRSPGLGDTAMYLCATSRGGTPRGYGYTFGSGTRLTVV.

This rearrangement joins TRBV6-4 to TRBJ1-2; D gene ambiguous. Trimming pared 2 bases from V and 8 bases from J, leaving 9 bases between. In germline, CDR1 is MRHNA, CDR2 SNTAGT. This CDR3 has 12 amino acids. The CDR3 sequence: CASSDDRRGYTF. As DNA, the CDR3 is TGTGCCAGCAGTGACGACCGGAGGGGCTACACCTTC.